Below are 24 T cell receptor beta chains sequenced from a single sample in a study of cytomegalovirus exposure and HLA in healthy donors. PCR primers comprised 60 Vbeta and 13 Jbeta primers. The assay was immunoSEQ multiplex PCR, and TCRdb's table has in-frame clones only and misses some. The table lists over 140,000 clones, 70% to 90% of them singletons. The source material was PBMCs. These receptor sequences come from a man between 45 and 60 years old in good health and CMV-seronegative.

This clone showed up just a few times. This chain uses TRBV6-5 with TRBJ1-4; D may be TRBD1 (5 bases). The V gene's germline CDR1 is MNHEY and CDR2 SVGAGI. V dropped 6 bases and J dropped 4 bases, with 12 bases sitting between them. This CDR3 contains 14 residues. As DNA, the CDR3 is TGTGCCAGCAGCCCTATCGGGGGTAATGAAAAACTGTTTTTT. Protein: CASSPIGGNEKLFF.

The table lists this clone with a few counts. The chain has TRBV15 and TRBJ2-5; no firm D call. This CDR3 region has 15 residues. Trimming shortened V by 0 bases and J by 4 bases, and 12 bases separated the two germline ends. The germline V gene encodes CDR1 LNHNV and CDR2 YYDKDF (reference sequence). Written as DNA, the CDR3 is TGTGCCACCAGCAGAGATCCTCCCGGTCGAGAGACCCAGTACTTC. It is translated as CATSRDPPGRETQYF.

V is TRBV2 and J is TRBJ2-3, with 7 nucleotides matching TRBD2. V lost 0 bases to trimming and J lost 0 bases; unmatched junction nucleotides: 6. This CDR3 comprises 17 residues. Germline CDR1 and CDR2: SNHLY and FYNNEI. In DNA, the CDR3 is TGTGCCAGCAGTGAAGCGAGACTAGCCATAAGCACAGATACGCAGTATTTT. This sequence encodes CASSEARLAISTDTQYF.

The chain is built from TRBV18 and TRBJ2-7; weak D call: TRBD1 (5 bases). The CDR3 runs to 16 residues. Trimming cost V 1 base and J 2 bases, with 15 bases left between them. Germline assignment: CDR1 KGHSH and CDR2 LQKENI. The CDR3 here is CASSPLPQGRTYEQYF. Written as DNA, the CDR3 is TGTGCCAGCTCACCACTCCCCCAGGGTAGGACCTACGAGCAGTACTTC.

CDR3: CASSSGQGAREDEAFF. The CDR3 region has the DNA TGTGCCAGCAGCTCGGGACAGGGGGCGAGAGAGGATGAAGCTTTCTTT. The chain is built from TRBV5-4 and TRBJ1-1; 12 nucleotides align to TRBD1. CDR3 length: 16 residues. The V gene's germline CDR1 is SGHNT and CDR2 YYREEE (reference sequence). V shed 3 bases and J 7 bases; nucleotides not matched to a gene: 10.

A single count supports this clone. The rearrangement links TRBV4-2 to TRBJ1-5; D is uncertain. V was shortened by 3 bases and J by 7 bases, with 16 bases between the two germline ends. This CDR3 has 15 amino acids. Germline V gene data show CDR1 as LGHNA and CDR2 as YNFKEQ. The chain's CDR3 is CASSHSGSEMQPQHF. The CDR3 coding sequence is TGTGCCAGCAGCCACTCCGGTAGTGAGATGCAGCCCCAGCATTTT.

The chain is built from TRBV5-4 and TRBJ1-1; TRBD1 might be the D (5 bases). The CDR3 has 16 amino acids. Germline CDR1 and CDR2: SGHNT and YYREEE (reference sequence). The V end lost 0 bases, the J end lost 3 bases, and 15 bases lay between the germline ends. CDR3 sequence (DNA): TGTGCCAGCAGCTTGGCCGAAAAGGGGCTGGACACTGAAGCTTTCTTT. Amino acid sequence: CASSLAEKGLDTEAFF.

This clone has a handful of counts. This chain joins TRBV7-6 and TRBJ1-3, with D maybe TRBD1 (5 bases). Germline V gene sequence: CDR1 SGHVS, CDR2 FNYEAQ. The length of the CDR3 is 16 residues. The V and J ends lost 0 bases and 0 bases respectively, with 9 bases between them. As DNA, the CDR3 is TGTGCCAGCAGCTTAGCAAGACAGCACTCTGGAAACACCATATATTTT. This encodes CASSLARQHSGNTIYF.

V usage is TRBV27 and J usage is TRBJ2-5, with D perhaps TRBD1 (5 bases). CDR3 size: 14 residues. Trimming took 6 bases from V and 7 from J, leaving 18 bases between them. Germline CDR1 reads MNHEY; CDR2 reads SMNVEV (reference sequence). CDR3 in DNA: TGTGCCAGCAGACCCGCGCAGGGTGTAGGGACCCAGTACTTC. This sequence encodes CASRPAQGVGTQYF.

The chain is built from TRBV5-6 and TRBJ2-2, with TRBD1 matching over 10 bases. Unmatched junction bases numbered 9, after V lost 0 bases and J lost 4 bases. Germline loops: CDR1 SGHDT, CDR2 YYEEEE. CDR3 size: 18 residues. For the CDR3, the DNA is TGTGCCAGCAGCTTGGGACAGGGGGCGGACGGCGCCACCGGGGAGCTGTTTTTT. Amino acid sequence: CASSLGQGADGATGELFF.

CDR3 amino acids: CATSSRSGRDNNEQFF. The CDR3 DNA is TGTGCCACCAGCAGTCGAAGCGGGAGGGACAACAATGAGCAGTTCTTC. The V and J genes are TRBV15 and TRBJ2-1, with TRBD2 identical over 10 bases. V was pared by 3 bases and J by 5 bases, with 7 bases of the junction left unmatched. The CDR3 spans 16 residues. Germline V gene sequence: CDR1 LNHNV, CDR2 YYDKDF (reference sequence).

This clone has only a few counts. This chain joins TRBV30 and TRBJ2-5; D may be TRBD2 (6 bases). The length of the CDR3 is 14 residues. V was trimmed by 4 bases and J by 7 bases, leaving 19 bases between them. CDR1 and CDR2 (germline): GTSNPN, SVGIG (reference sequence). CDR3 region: CAWMRGSDQGTQYF. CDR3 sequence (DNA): TGTGCCTGGATGCGGGGCAGTGATCAGGGGACCCAGTACTTC.

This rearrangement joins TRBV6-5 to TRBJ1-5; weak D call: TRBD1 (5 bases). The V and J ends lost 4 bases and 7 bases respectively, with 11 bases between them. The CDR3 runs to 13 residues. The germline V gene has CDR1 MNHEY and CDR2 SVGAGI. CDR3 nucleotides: TGTGCCAGCAGTTCCGATGGACACCAGCCCCAGCATTTT. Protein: CASSSDGHQPQHF.

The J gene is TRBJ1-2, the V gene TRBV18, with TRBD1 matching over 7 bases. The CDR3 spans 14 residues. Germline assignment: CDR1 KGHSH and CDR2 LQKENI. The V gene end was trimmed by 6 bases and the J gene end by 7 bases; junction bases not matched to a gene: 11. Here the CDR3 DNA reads TGTGCCAGCTCCGGAACGGGACAGAAATTTGGCTACACCTTC. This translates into CASSGTGQKFGYTF.

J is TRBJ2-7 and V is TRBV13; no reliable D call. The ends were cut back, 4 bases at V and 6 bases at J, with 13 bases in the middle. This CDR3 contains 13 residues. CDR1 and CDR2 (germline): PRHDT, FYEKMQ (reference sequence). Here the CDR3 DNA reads TGTGCCAGCAGCTCGTCTTTTGGCCGCGAGCAGTACTTC. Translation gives CASSSSFGREQYF.

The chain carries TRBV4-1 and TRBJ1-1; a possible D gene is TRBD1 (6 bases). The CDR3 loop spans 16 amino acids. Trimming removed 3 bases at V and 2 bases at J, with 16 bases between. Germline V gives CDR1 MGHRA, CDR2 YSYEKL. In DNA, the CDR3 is TGCGCCAGCAGCCATTCACCGACAGGATCAAACACTGAAGCTTTCTTT. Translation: CASSHSPTGSNTEAFF.

The CDR3 reads CASSLVGGGYTGELFF. CDR3 DNA: TGTGCCAGCAGCTTAGTTGGGGGAGGGTACACCGGGGAGCTGTTTTTT. The J gene is TRBJ2-2, the V gene TRBV7-6; 7 bases line up with TRBD2. The CDR3 runs to 16 residues. Germline CDR1 reads SGHVS; CDR2 reads FNYEAQ. J lost 3 bases, V lost 1 base, and 5 bases had no gene match.

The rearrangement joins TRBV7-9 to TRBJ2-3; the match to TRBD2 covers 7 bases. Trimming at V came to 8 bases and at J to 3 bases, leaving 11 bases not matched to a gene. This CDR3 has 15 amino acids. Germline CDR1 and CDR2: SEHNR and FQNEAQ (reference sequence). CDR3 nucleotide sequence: TGTGCCAGCTCAGCTTGGGGGGGTCTAACAGATACGCAGTATTTT. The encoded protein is CASSAWGGLTDTQYF.

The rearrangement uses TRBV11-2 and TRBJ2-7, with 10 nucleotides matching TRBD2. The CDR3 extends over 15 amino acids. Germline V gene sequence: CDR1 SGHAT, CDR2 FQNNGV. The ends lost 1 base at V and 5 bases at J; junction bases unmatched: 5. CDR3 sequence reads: CASSLGLAGVNEQYF. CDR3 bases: TGTGCCAGCAGCTTAGGGCTAGCGGGAGTTAACGAGCAGTACTTC.

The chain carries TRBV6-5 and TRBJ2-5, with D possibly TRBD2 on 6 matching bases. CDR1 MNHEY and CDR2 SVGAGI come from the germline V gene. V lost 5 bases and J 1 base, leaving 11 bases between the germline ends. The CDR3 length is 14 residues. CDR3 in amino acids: CASSPQTSQETQYF. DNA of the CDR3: TGTGCCAGCAGTCCCCAGACTAGCCAAGAGACCCAGTACTTC.

The chain's CDR3 is CASSFQGGETQYF. Here the CDR3 DNA reads TGTGCCAGCAGTTTCCAGGGCGGCGAGACCCAGTACTTC. The chain couples TRBV27 to TRBJ2-5; D might be TRBD1 (5 bases). Germline lookup yields CDR1 MNHEY and CDR2 SMNVEV (reference sequence). Deletions cut 3 bases from V and 5 bases from J, with 10 bases between. This CDR3 region has 13 residues.

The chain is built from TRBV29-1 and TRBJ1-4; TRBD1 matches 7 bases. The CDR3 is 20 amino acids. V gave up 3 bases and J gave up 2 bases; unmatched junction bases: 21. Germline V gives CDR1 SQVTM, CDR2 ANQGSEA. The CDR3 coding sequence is TGCAGCGTTGATTTGGGGGTATTACCTCCCAGGGGGTGGACTAATGAAAAACTGTTTTTT. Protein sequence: CSVDLGVLPPRGWTNEKLFF. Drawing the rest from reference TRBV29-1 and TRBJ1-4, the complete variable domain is SAVISQKPSRDICQRGTSLTIQCQVDSQVTMMFWYRQQPGQSLTLIATANQGSEATYESGFVIDKFPISRPNLTFSTLTVSNMSPEDSSIYLCSVDLGVLPPRGWTNEKLFFGSGTQLSVL.

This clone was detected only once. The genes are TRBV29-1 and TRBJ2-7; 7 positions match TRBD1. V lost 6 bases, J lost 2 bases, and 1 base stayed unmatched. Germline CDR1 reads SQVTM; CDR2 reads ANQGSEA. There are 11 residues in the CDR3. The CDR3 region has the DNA TGCAGCGTCCAGGGGGCCTACGAGCAGTACTTC. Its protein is CSVQGAYEQYF.

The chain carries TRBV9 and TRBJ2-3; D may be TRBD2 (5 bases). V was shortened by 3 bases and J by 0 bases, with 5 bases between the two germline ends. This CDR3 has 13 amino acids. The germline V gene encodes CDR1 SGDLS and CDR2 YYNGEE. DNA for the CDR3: TGTGCCAGCAGCGGGACTAGCACAGATACGCAGTATTTT. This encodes CASSGTSTDTQYF. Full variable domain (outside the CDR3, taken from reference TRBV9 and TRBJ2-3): DSGVTQTPKHLITATGQRVTLRCSPRSGDLSVYWYQQSLDQGLQFLIQYYNGEERAKGNILERFSAQQFPDLHSELNLSSLELGDSALYFCASSGTSTDTQYFGPGTRLTVL.